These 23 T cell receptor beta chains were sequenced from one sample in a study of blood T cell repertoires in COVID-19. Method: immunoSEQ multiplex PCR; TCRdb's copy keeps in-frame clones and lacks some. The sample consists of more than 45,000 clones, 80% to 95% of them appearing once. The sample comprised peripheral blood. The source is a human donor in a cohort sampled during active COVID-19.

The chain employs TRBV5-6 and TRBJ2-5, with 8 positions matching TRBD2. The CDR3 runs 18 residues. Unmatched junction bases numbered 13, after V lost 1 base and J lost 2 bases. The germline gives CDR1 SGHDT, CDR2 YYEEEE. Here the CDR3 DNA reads TGTGCCAGCAGCTTGACTAGCGGAAGCCTACTCCGACAAGAGACCCAGTACTTC. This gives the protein CASSLTSGSLLRQETQYF.

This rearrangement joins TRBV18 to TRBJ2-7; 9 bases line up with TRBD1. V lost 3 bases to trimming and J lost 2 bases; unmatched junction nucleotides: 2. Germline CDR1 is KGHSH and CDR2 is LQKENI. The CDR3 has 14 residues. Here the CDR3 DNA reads TGTGCCAGCTCACCCGGACAGGGGACCTACGAGCAGTACTTC. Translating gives CASSPGQGTYEQYF.

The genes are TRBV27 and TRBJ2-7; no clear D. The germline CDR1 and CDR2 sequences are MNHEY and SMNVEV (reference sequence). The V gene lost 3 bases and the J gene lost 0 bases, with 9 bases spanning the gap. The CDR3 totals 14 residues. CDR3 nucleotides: TGTGCCAGCAGTTTGGTCGGCGGCTCCTACGAGCAGTACTTC. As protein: CASSLVGGSYEQYF.

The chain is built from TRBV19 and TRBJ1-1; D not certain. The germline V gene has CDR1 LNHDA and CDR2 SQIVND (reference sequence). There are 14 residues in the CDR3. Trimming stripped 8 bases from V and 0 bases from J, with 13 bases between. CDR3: CASLPHSMNTEAFF. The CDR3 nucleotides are TGTGCCAGTCTCCCCCACAGCATGAACACTGAAGCTTTCTTT.

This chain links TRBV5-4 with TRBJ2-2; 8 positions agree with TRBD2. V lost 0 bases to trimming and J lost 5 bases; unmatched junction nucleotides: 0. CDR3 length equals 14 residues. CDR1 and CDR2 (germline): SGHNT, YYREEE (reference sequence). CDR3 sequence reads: CASSLASGTGELFF. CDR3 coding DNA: TGTGCCAGCAGCTTGGCTAGCGGGACCGGGGAGCTGTTTTTT.

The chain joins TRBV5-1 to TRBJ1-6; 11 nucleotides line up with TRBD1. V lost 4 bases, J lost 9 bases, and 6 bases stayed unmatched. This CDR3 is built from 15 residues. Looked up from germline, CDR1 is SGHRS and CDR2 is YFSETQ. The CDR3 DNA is TGCGCCAGCAGCCCAGGACAGGGGGCTATTTCACCCCTCCACTTT. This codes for CASSPGQGAISPLHF. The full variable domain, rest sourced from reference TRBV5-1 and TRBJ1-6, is KAGVTQTPRYLIKTRGQQVTLSCSPISGHRSVSWYQQTPGQGLQFLFEYFSETQRNKGNFPGRFSGRQFSNSRSEMNVSTLELGDSALYLCASSPGQGAISPLHFGNGTRLTVT.

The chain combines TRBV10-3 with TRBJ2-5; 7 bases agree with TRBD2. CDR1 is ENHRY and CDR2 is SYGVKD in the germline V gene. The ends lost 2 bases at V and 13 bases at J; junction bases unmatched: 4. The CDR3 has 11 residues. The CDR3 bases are TGTGCCATCAGTGAGGGGGGGGAACTGTACTTC. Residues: CAISEGGELYF.

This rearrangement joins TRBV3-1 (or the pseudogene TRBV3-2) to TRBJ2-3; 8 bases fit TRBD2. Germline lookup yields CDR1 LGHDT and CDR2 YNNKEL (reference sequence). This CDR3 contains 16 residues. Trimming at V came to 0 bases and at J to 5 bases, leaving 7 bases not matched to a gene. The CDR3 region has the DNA TGTGCCAGCAGCCAAGACCCCCCGGGAGGGTTAGATACGCAGTATTTT. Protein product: CASSQDPPGGLDTQYF.

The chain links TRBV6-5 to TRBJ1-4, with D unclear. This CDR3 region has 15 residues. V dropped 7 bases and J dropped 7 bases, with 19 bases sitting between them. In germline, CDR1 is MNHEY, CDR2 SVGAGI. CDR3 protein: CASTNTRAGGEKLFF. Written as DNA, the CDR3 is TGTGCCAGCACTAACACGCGGGCAGGTGGTGAAAAACTGTTTTTT.

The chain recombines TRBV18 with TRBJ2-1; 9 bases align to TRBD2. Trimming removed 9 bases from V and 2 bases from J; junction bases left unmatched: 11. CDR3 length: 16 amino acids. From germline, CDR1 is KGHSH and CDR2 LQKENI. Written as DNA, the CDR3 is TGTGCCAGTTCCTTGCGGGAGGGTATAGCCTACAATGAGCAGTTCTTC. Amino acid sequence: CASSLREGIAYNEQFF. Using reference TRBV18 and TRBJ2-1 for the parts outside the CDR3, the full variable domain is NAGVMQNPRHLVRRRGQEARLRCSPMKGHSHVYWYRQLPEEGLKFMVYLQKENIIDESGMPKERFSAEFPKEGPSILRIQQVVRGDSAAYFCASSLREGIAYNEQFFGPGTRLTVL.

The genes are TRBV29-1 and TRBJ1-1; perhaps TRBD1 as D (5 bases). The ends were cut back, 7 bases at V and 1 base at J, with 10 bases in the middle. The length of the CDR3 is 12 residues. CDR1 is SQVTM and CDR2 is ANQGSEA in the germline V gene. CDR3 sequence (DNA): TGCAGCGGCAGACAGACGAACACTGAAGCTTTCTTT. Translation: CSGRQTNTEAFF.

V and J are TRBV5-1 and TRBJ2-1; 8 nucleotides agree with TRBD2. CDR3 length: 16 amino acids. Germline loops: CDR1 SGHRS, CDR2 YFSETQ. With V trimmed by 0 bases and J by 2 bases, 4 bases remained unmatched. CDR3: CASSLEAGDAYNEQFF. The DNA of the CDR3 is TGCGCCAGCAGCTTGGAAGCGGGAGATGCCTACAATGAGCAGTTCTTC.

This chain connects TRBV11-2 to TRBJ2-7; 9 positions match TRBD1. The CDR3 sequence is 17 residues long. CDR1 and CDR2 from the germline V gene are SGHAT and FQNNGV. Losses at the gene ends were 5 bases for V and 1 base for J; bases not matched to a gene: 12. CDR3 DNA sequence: TGTGCCAGCAGCAAGTACCCCGGGACAGGGTTTTCCTACGAGCAGTACTTC. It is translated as CASSKYPGTGFSYEQYF.

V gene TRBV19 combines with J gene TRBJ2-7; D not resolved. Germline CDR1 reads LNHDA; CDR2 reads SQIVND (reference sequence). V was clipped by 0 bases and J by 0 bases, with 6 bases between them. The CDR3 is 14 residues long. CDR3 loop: CASSIEIHSYEQYF. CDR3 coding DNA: TGTGCCAGTAGTATAGAAATTCACTCCTACGAGCAGTACTTC.

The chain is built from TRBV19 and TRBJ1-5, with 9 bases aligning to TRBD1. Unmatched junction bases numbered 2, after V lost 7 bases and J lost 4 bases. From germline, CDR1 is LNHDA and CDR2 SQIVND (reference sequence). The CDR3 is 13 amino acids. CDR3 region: CASTGTGNQPQHF. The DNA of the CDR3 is TGTGCCAGTACCGGGACAGGGAATCAGCCCCAGCATTTT. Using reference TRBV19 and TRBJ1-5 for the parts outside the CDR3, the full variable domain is DGGITQSPKYLFRKEGQNVTLSCEQNLNHDAMYWYRQDPGQGLRLIYYSQIVNDFQKGDIAEGYSVSREKKESFPLTVTSAQKNPTAFYLCASTGTGNQPQHFGDGTRLSIL.

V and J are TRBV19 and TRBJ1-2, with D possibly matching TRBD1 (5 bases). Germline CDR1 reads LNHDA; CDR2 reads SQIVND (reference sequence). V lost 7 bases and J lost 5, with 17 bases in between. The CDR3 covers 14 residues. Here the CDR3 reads CASTQGGAHYGYTF. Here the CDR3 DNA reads TGTGCCAGTACCCAGGGAGGGGCGCATTATGGCTACACCTTC.

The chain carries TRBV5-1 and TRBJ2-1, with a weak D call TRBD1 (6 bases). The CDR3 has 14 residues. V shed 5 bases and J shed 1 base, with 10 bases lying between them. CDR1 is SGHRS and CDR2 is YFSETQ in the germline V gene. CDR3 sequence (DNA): TGCGCCAGCAGACTGACAGGATCCTACAATGAGCAGTTCTTC. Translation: CASRLTGSYNEQFF. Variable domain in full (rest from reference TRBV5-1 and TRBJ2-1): KAGVTQTPRYLIKTRGQQVTLSCSPISGHRSVSWYQQTPGQGLQFLFEYFSETQRNKGNFPGRFSGRQFSNSRSEMNVSTLELGDSALYLCASRLTGSYNEQFFGPGTRLTVL.

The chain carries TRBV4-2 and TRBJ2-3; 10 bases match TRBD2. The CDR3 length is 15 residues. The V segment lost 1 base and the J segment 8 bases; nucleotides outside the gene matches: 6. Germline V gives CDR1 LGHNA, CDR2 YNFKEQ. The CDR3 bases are TGTGCCAGCAGCCAAGCGGCTAGCGGGAGTGGTACGCAGTATTTT. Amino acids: CASSQAASGSGTQYF.

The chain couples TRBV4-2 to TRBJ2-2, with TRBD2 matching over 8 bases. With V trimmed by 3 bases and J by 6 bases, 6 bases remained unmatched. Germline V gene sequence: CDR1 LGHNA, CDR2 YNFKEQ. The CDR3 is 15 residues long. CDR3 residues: CASSQAGLDAGELFF. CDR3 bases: TGTGCCAGCAGCCAGGCGGGACTAGATGCCGGGGAGCTGTTTTTT.

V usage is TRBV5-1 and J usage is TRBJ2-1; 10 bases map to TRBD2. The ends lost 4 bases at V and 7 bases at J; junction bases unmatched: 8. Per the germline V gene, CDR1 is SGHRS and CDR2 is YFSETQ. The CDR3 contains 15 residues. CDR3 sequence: CASSARTSGLNEQFF. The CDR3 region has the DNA TGCGCCAGCAGCGCACGGACTAGCGGACTTAATGAGCAGTTCTTC.

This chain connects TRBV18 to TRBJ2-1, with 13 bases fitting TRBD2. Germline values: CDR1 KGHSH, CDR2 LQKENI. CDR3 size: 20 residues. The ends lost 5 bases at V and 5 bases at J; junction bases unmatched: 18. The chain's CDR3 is CASSTGIGLAGEGVNNEQFF. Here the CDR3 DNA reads TGTGCCAGCTCAACCGGGATCGGACTAGCGGGAGAGGGAGTTAACAATGAGCAGTTCTTC.

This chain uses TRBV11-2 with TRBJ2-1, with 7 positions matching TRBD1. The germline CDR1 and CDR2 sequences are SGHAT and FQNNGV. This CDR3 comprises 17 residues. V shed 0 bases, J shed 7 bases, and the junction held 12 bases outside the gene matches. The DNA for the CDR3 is TGTGCCAGCAGCTTAGACTTGTGGGGACAGATTAAGAATGAGCAGTTCTTC. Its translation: CASSLDLWGQIKNEQFF.

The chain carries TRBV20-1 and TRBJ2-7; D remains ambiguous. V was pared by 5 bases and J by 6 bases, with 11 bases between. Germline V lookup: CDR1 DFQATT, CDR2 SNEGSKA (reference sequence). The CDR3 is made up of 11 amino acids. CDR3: CSAARLGEQYF. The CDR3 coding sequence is TGCAGTGCTGCCCGACTGGGCGAGCAGTACTTC.